A selection of T cell receptor beta chains follows, all from one sample in a study of blood T cell repertoires in COVID-19. Repertoires were generated with immunoSEQ multiplex PCR, while TCRdb's copy carries only in-frame clones and drops some. The sample contains 100,000 to 150,000 clones, around four fifths of which appear only once. Sequencing was performed on peripheral blood. The receptors come from a human donor in a cohort sampled during active COVID-19. The CDR3 runs from the conserved cysteine through the conserved F or W. A D gene is named only where the DNA matches it firmly. Rows may omit the clone size; those that give it use once, few, many or a size class.

17,TRBD1,TRBJ2-1,-,TRBV7-3,CASSLGRRGQGRGEQFF,TGTGCCAGCAGCCTAGGCCGGAGGGGACAGGGGAGGGGTGAGCAGTTCTTC
16,TRBD1,TRBJ2-2,few,TRBV2,CASFPSRGRDTGELFF,TGTGCCAGCTTCCCCTCCAGGGGGCGCGACACCGGGGAGCTGTTTTTT
13,-,TRBJ1-1,-,TRBV9,CASSERGGTEAFF,TGTGCCAGCAGCGAGAGAGGAGGCACTGAAGCTTTCTTT
14,TRBD1,TRBJ1-2,-,TRBV28,CASSWGQGDYGYTF,TGTGCCAGCAGTTGGGGACAGGGGGACTATGGCTACACCTTC
16,TRBD2,TRBJ2-2,once,TRBV30,CAWSVPGGLVTGELFF,TGTGCCTGGAGTGTTCCGGGGGGGCTGGTCACCGGGGAGCTGTTTTTT
14,-,TRBJ2-7,-,TRBV6-2/TRBV6-3,CASSRDTWTYEQYF,TGTGCCAGCAGTAGGGACACCTGGACCTACGAGCAGTACTTC
14,-,TRBJ2-3,-,TRBV27,CASSLEGARKTQYF,TGTGCCAGCAGTTTGGAGGGAGCCCGCAAGACGCAGTATTTT
14,-,TRBJ2-1,-,TRBV27,CASSPSSSYNEQFF,TGTGCCAGCAGTCCTAGCTCTTCCTACAATGAGCAGTTCTTC
17,TRBD1,TRBJ1-6,few,TRBV7-2,CASSLTGTGGIGSPLHF,TGTGCCAGCAGCTTAACCGGGACAGGGGGTATAGGGTCACCCCTCCACTTT
14,TRBD2,TRBJ2-3,-,TRBV9,CASSVSRGGDTQYF,TGTGCCAGCAGCGTGTCACGGGGGGGAGATACGCAGTATTTT
15,TRBD2,TRBJ2-1,-,TRBV28,CASSSQAGGHNEQFF,TGTGCCAGCAGTTCACAAGCGGGAGGCCACAATGAGCAGTTCTTC
16,-,TRBJ1-5,few,TRBV7-3,CASSFARGYSNQPQHF,TGTGCCAGCAGCTTCGCCCGAGGGTATAGCAATCAGCCCCAGCATTTT
15,-,TRBJ2-1,-,TRBV5-1,CASSFLQGSYNEQFF,TGCGCCAGCAGCTTTTTACAGGGTTCCTACAATGAGCAGTTCTTC
15,TRBD1,TRBJ2-7,-,TRBV25-1,CASSEIGTGVYEQYF,TGTGCCAGCAGTGAAATTGGGACAGGAGTGTATGAGCAGTACTTC
15,-,TRBJ1-1,-,TRBV9,CASSVDPGENTEAFF,TGTGCCAGCAGCGTAGATCCGGGGGAGAACACTGAAGCTTTCTTT
16,-,TRBJ1-2,-,TRBV18,CASSPEFSQDSSGYTF,TGTGCCAGCTCACCAGAGTTTTCCCAGGACTCTTCGGGCTACACCTTC
12,-,TRBJ1-2,-,TRBV24-1,CATSTGNYGYTF,TGTGCCACCTCGACAGGAAACTATGGCTACACCTTC
12,-,TRBJ2-2,-,TRBV18,CASSPIAGELFF,TGTGCCAGCTCACCGATAGCCGGGGAGCTGTTTTTT
14,-,TRBJ1-2,-,TRBV21-1,CASSAEKVKNGYTF,TGTGCCAGCAGCGCAGAAAAAGTGAAGAATGGCTACACCTTC
14,TRBD2,TRBJ2-1,-,TRBV20-1,CSASGLLAGNEQFF,TGCAGTGCTAGTGGGTTGCTAGCGGGGAATGAGCAGTTCTTC
15,TRBD1,TRBJ2-5,few,TRBV6-6,CASSNYRGLKETQYF,TGTGCCAGCAGTAACTACAGGGGGCTGAAAGAGACCCAGTACTTC
14,-,TRBJ2-5,-,TRBV14,CASSQVLFQETQYF,TGTGCCAGCAGCCAAGTACTTTTCCAAGAGACCCAGTACTTC
14,TRBD1,TRBJ1-2,-,TRBV11-2,CASRRTGSNYGYTF,TGTGCCAGCAGGAGGACAGGTTCTAACTATGGCTACACCTTC
14,-,TRBJ2-7,few,TRBV18,CASSPTPRGYEQYF,TGTGCCAGCTCACCTACACCTAGGGGTTACGAGCAGTACTTC
14,-,TRBJ1-2,once,TRBV19,CASSVQRTNYGYTF,TGTGCCAGTAGTGTTCAGAGGACTAACTATGGCTACACCTTC
15,-,TRBJ2-6,-,TRBV7-3,CASSQTVSGANVLTF,TGTGCCAGCAGCCAGACAGTCTCTGGGGCCAACGTCCTGACTTTC
16,-,TRBJ2-2,-,TRBV24-1,CATSDRTGPNTGELFF,TGTGCCACCAGTGATCGGACTGGGCCGAACACCGGGGAGCTGTTTTTT
15,-,TRBJ2-2,-,TRBV5-1,CASSLGGGSTGELFF,TGCGCCAGCAGCTTGGGAGGTGGATCCACCGGGGAGCTGTTTTTT
16,-,TRBJ2-1,-,TRBV3-1/TRBV3-2,CASSPRVASSYNEQFF,TGTGCCAGCAGCCCTCGGGTAGCGAGCTCCTACAATGAGCAGTTCTTC
16,-,TRBJ2-1,-,TRBV9,CASFFQSGATYNEQFF,TGTGCCAGCTTTTTTCAATCGGGAGCAACCTACAATGAGCAGTTCTTC
13,-,TRBJ1-3,-,TRBV28,CASSPRTGNTIYF,TGTGCCAGCAGTCCGCGGACTGGAAACACCATATATTTT
18,TRBD1,TRBJ1-1,many,TRBV11-3,CASSLDSSGLGGSSEAFF,TGTGCCAGCAGCTTAGACTCGTCGGGTCTAGGGGGCTCTTCTGAAGCTTTCTTT
15,TRBD1,TRBJ1-3,-,TRBV9,CASSSGQGTGNTIYF,TGTGCCAGCAGCTCCGGACAGGGGACTGGAAACACCATATATTTT
18,-,TRBJ1-3,-,TRBV4-2,CASSQDGGRIPGGNTIYF,TGTGCCAGCAGCCAAGATGGGGGCAGGATCCCTGGGGGAAACACCATATATTTT
14,TRBD1,TRBJ2-1,-,TRBV2,CASTGTGGRGEQFF,TGTGCCAGCACCGGGACAGGGGGCAGGGGTGAGCAGTTCTTC
14,-,TRBJ1-1,many,TRBV4-1,CASSQGEGWTEAFF,TGCGCCAGCAGCCAAGGGGAGGGGTGGACTGAAGCTTTCTTT
15,-,TRBJ1-2,-,TRBV9,CASSVAPGLDYGYTF,TGTGCCAGCAGCGTAGCGCCAGGGCTTGACTATGGCTACACCTTC
16,TRBD1,TRBJ1-5,-,TRBV19,CASRVRRDRENQPQHF,TGTGCCAGTAGGGTGCGCCGGGACAGGGAGAATCAGCCCCAGCATTTT
12,-,TRBJ1-2,-,TRBV12-3/TRBV12-4,CASSLFPGFYTF,TGTGCCAGCAGTTTGTTTCCGGGGTTCTACACCTTC
12,-,TRBJ1-1,-,TRBV30,CAWRRGATEAFF,TGTGCCTGGCGGCGGGGGGCCACTGAAGCTTTCTTT
14,-,TRBJ2-1,-,TRBV14,CASSATGLGGEQFF,TGTGCCAGCAGCGCCACGGGACTGGGGGGTGAGCAGTTCTTC
16,TRBD2,TRBJ2-1,-,TRBV7-6,CASSPGLAGNYNEQFF,TGTGCCAGCAGCCCGGGACTAGCGGGAAACTACAATGAGCAGTTCTTC
13,-,TRBJ1-4,-,TRBV7-9,CASSFREDEKLFF,TGTGCCAGCAGCTTCAGGGAAGACGAAAAACTGTTTTTT
13,-,TRBJ1-2,-,TRBV28,CASKSGGDYGYTF,TGTGCCAGCAAGTCTGGGGGCGACTATGGCTACACCTTC
15,-,TRBJ2-1,-,TRBV28,CASSLPGHRGNEQFF,TGTGCCAGCAGTTTACCGGGACACCGTGGGAATGAGCAGTTCTTC
15,TRBD1,TRBJ1-6,-,TRBV7-2,CASSFRQGGHSPLHF,TGTGCCAGCAGCTTTCGACAGGGGGGGCATTCACCCCTCCACTTT
17,TRBD2,TRBJ2-3,-,TRBV4-3,CASSLTPASGGLHTQYF,TGCGCCAGCAGCCTAACCCCCGCTAGCGGGGGGCTCCATACGCAGTATTTT
18,TRBD1,TRBJ2-6,-,TRBV28,CASSSFWDRGIGANVLTF,TGTGCCAGCAGTTCCTTCTGGGACAGGGGAATTGGGGCCAACGTCCTGACTTTC